Below, one TCR beta chain is given with its context. Its antigen is still unknown. This CDR3 spans 12 amino acids. V was cut by 3 bases and J by 2 bases, with 5 bases left in between. In germline, CDR1 is SGHAT, CDR2 FQDESV (reference sequence). The table came from immunoSEQ multiplex PCR; TCRdb's copy has only in-frame clones and leaves some out. There are 65,000 to 80,000 clones in the sample; approximately 90% occur only once, and 13% to 15% lies in the top ten. These data are taken from a study of OX40 agonist ivuxolimab in advanced cancers. Overall study context: Clinicians treated patients with ivuxolimab, an agonistic anti-OX40 (CD134) antibody. The eligibility criteria allowed prior anti-PD-1, anti-PD-L1 or anti-CTLA-4 therapy, and around 38% had some.

General study results and limits: The study found that CD8+ T cells averaged more expanded clones than CD4+.

The TCR comes from an adult with an advanced solid tumor such as melanoma, head and neck, liver or kidney cancer. The gene calls are TRBV11-1 and TRBJ2-7; unclear D gene. The sequences come from CD4+ or CD8+ T cells sorted from blood, collected in a trial of the OX40 agonist ivuxolimab. The CDR3 bases are TGTGCCAGCAGCTTCTCAGCCTACGAGCAGTACTTC. It yields the protein CASSFSAYEQYF. The whole variable domain, remainder taken from reference TRBV11-1 and TRBJ2-7, is EAEVAQSPRYKITEKSQAVAFWCDPISGHATLYWYRQILGQGPELLVQFQDESVVDDSQLPKDRFSAERLKGVDSTLKIQPAELGDSAMYLCASSFSAYEQYFGPGTRLTVT.